What follows are 8 T cell receptor beta chains derived from one specimen sequenced in a study of STAT3 mutations in large granular lymphocyte leukemia. Overall study findings and caveats: Every T-LGLL patient had at least one immunodominant TCRbeta clonotype.

Their target antigens are unknown. Repertoires were generated with immunoSEQ multiplex PCR, while TCRdb's copy carries only in-frame clones and drops some. The table lists 8,300 or so clones, roughly 89% of them singletons. The sequenced material came from peripheral blood mononuclear cells. Receptor source: a man aged 50-59 years with T-cell large granular lymphocyte leukemia. Some clones in this sample may be carry-over from other donors' samples.

V is TRBV5-4 and J is TRBJ2-3; TRBD2 agrees at 8 bases. The V segment lost 1 base and the J segment 0 bases; nucleotides outside the gene matches: 4. From germline, CDR1 is SGHNT and CDR2 YYREEE (reference sequence). The CDR3 is made up of 16 amino acids. CDR3 sequence (DNA): TGTGCCAGCAGCTTGTCAGCGGGGGTAAGCACAGATACGCAGTATTTT. The encoded protein is CASSLSAGVSTDTQYF.

V and J are TRBV30 and TRBJ1-1, with D unresolved. Trimming took off 6 bases at V and 12 bases at J, with 20 bases between the two ends. Germline assignment: CDR1 GTSNPN and CDR2 SVGIG (reference sequence). The length of the CDR3 is 12 residues. The CDR3 sequence: CACFPRSVLPFF. Here the CDR3 DNA reads TGTGCCTGTTTTCCGCGATCAGTCCTTCCTTTCTTT. Full variable domain (missing parts from reference TRBV30 and TRBJ1-1): SQTIHQWPATLVQPVGSPLSLECTVEGTSNPNLYWYRQAAGRGLQLLFYSVGIGQISSEVPQNLSASRPQDRQFILSSKKLLLSDSGFYLCACFPRSVLPFFGQGTRLTVV.

The gene calls are TRBV28 and TRBJ2-7; tentatively, D is TRBD1 (5 bases). This CDR3 contains 13 residues. V lost 5 bases to trimming and J lost 6 bases, with 14 bases between them. Per germline, CDR1 MDHEN and CDR2 SYDVKM. The CDR3 here is CASSPGPPGEQYF. As DNA, the CDR3 is TGTGCCAGCAGTCCAGGGCCCCCGGGCGAGCAGTACTTC.

The table lists this clone with a few counts. The V and J genes are TRBV10-2 and TRBJ1-1; D unclear. This CDR3 has 14 amino acids. V was pared by 3 bases and J by 2 bases, with 10 bases between. Germline CDR1 and CDR2: WSHSY and SAAADI. Here the CDR3 reads CASSELTDNTEAFF. The CDR3 nucleotides read TGCGCCAGCAGTGAACTTACGGACAACACTGAAGCTTTCTTT.

This clone appeared a single time. This sequence joins TRBV19 and TRBJ2-7; TRBD2 aligns across 7 bases. The V and J ends lost 4 bases and 2 bases, in that order; junction bases with no gene match: 11. Germline V gene sequence: CDR1 LNHDA, CDR2 SQIVND (reference sequence). The CDR3 loop spans 16 amino acids. The CDR3 loop reads CASSKALAGKTYEQYF. CDR3 coding DNA: TGTGCCAGTAGTAAGGCTTTAGCGGGTAAAACCTACGAGCAGTACTTC. The full variable domain, its missing parts supplied by reference TRBV19 and TRBJ2-7, is DGGITQSPKYLFRKEGQNVTLSCEQNLNHDAMYWYRQDPGQGLRLIYYSQIVNDFQKGDIAEGYSVSREKKESFPLTVTSAQKNPTAFYLCASSKALAGKTYEQYFGPGTRLTVT.

V usage is TRBV10-3 and J usage is TRBJ2-5, with TRBD2 matching over 13 bases. The length of the CDR3 is 14 residues. V shed 4 bases and J 5 bases; nucleotides not matched to a gene: 1. The germline gives CDR1 ENHRY, CDR2 SYGVKD. The CDR3 DNA reads TGTGCCATCAGTGGGACTAGCGGGAGTGAGACCCAGTACTTC. It specifies CAISGTSGSETQYF.

V usage is TRBV27 and J usage is TRBJ1-1, with D unclear. The CDR3 loop spans 14 amino acids. V was trimmed by 5 bases and J by 2 bases, leaving 12 bases between them. The germline gives CDR1 MNHEY, CDR2 SMNVEV (reference sequence). The CDR3 spells CASSLHWANTEAFF. As DNA, the CDR3 is TGTGCCAGCAGTCTCCATTGGGCCAACACTGAAGCTTTCTTT.

The gene calls are TRBV11-2 and TRBJ2-4; 10 bases match TRBD1. Trimming took 6 bases from V and 2 from J; bases not matched to a gene: 10. CDR3 length equals 17 residues. CDR1 is SGHAT and CDR2 is FQNNGV in the germline V gene. CDR3 loop: CASRKAGTGVPKNIQYF. The CDR3 DNA reads as TGTGCCAGCAGAAAAGCGGGGACAGGGGTACCCAAAAACATTCAGTACTTC. Full variable domain (outside the CDR3, taken from reference TRBV11-2 and TRBJ2-4): EAGVAQSPRYKIIEKRQSVAFWCNPISGHATLYWYQQILGQGPKLLIQFQNNGVVDDSQLPKDRFSAERLKGVDSTLKIQPAKLEDSAVYLCASRKAGTGVPKNIQYFGAGTRLSVL.